The entry below gives a single T cell receptor beta chain sequence along with its context. No antigen is known for it. The sample belongs to a study of blood T cells in healthy people across ages. Broader study findings: Unsorted PBMC material precluded a definitive naive versus antigen-experienced comparison.

Extractions gave at least 5.5 micrograms of total RNA per sample. Germline lookup yields CDR1 MNHEY and CDR2 SMNVEV (reference sequence). The CDR3 length is 15 residues. V trimming: 5 bases; J trimming: 4 bases; junction bases outside the gene matches: 10. Using a J-beta primer mix together with a sample-barcoded 5' primer, a second PCR was run for roughly 7 to 11 cycles. Each cDNA molecule, via a template-switch adaptor with 12 random nucleotides, was tagged. TCRdb reanalysed the 5' RACE reads using MiXCR and keeps one entry per CDR3 protein. The table records hundreds of thousands of distinct CDR3 sequences, 62% of them present only once.

Sequencing input: blood. The source of this sequence is a man younger than 45 in good health. The chain is built from TRBV27 and TRBJ1-2; TRBD1 aligns across 7 bases. The CDR3 DNA reads TGTGCCAGCAGTCGTTCAGGGGGGAAATTCTATGGCTACACCTTC. This codes for CASSRSGGKFYGYTF.